The next 25 T cell receptor beta chains were all read from a single sample in a study of glioma-infiltrating T cells after dendritic cell vaccination. Method: immunoSEQ multiplex PCR; TCRdb's copy keeps in-frame clones and lacks some. The sample consists of some 38,000 clones, just under 85% of them appearing once. Sequencing used blood, obtained before dendritic cell vaccination. Receptors were obtained from a human donor with glioblastoma.

V gene TRBV5-5 combines with J gene TRBJ1-2; no definite D call. Germline loops: CDR1 SGHKS, CDR2 YYEKEE (reference sequence). The CDR3 runs to 14 residues. V was clipped by 0 bases and J by 4 bases, with 10 bases between them. This chain's CDR3 is CASSLDRGFYGYTF. CDR3 nucleotides: TGTGCCAGCAGCTTGGATCGGGGATTCTATGGCTACACCTTC. Together with reference TRBV5-5 and TRBJ1-2, the CDR3 gives the full variable domain: DAGVTQSPTHLIKTRGQQVTLRCSPISGHKSVSWYQQVLGQGPQFIFQYYEKEERGRGNFPDRFSARQFPNYSSELNVNALLLGDSALYLCASSLDRGFYGYTFGSGTRLTVV.

This rearrangement joins TRBV2 to TRBJ1-1; D perhaps matches TRBD1 (6 bases). This CDR3 is 16 amino acids long. Germline V gene sequence: CDR1 SNHLY, CDR2 FYNNEI. Between the trimmed V and J ends, which lost 6 bases and 6 bases, there was a span of 23 bases. The CDR3 region is CASSQTGTGIGAEAFF. DNA of the CDR3: TGTGCCAGCAGCCAAACCGGCACAGGGATAGGGGCTGAAGCTTTCTTT.

This chain connects TRBV27 to TRBJ2-3, with D tentatively TRBD1 (5 bases). The CDR3 contains 14 residues. The germline V and J ends were trimmed by 0 bases and 8 bases, with 12 bases remaining between them. CDR1 is MNHEY and CDR2 is SMNVEV in the germline V gene (reference sequence). In DNA, the CDR3 is TGTGCCAGCAGTTTATCTGGGGCGAGAGGTACGCAGTATTTT. As protein: CASSLSGARGTQYF.

The chain carries TRBV4-3 and TRBJ1-2, with a tentative D call TRBD1 (5 bases). The CDR3 extends over 15 amino acids. Per germline, CDR1 LGHNA and CDR2 YSLEER. V dropped 5 bases and J dropped 2 bases, with 15 bases sitting between them. In DNA form, the CDR3 reads TGCGCCAGCAGCACCGCCGGGGGGGAAAACTATGGCTACACCTTC. As protein: CASSTAGGENYGYTF.

The rearrangement joins TRBV11-3 to TRBJ2-7, with 8 bases aligning to TRBD2. J gave up 4 bases and V 5 bases, and 7 bases lay outside the gene matches. The V gene's germline CDR1 is SGHNT and CDR2 YENEEA. The CDR3 has 14 residues. CDR3 loop: CASSHPTGGYEQYF. In DNA, the CDR3 is TGTGCCAGCAGCCACCCTACGGGAGGGTACGAGCAGTACTTC.

The chain couples TRBV27 to TRBJ2-7; maybe TRBD2 (6 bases). Trimming took 3 bases from V and 0 from J, leaving 9 bases between them. CDR1 is MNHEY and CDR2 is SMNVEV in the germline V gene (reference sequence). This CDR3 spans 14 amino acids. CDR3 residues: CASSLGGNSYEQYF. In nucleotides, the CDR3 is TGTGCCAGCAGTTTGGGCGGGAACTCCTACGAGCAGTACTTC.

The rearrangement joins TRBV4-2 to TRBJ1-2; 7 bases match TRBD1. This CDR3 region has 15 residues. J lost 1 base, V lost 4 bases, and 6 bases had no gene match. The germline V gene has CDR1 LGHNA and CDR2 YNFKEQ. As DNA, the CDR3 is TGTGCCAGCAGCCCCCGACAGGGCGGTAACTATGGCTACACCTTC. The encoded protein is CASSPRQGGNYGYTF.

V and J are TRBV27 and TRBJ2-1, with D hard to call. Trimming left V 0 bases short and J 5 bases short, with 11 bases between. CDR1 and CDR2 from the germline V gene are MNHEY and SMNVEV (reference sequence). This CDR3 is 15 amino acids long. The CDR3 loop is CASSLSARLNNEQFF. The DNA for the CDR3 is TGTGCCAGCAGTTTATCTGCCCGACTGAACAATGAGCAGTTCTTC.

The rearrangement uses TRBV19 and TRBJ2-7; 9 positions match TRBD1. V dropped 7 bases and J dropped 0; count of bases not matched to a gene: 4. The CDR3 runs to 14 residues. Per the germline V gene, CDR1 is LNHDA and CDR2 is SQIVND (reference sequence). CDR3 sequence: CASTVTGGSYEQYF. CDR3 DNA: TGTGCCAGTACCGTGACAGGGGGCTCCTACGAGCAGTACTTC.

The chain recombines TRBV7-2 with TRBJ2-1, with 11 bases lining up with TRBD2. CDR1 is SGHTA, CDR2 FQGNSA, per germline. CDR3 length: 15 amino acids. V shed 4 bases, J shed 5 bases, and the junction held 4 bases outside the gene matches. CDR3 nucleotide sequence: TGTGCCAGCAGCTACAGACTAGCGGGGAACAATGAGCAGTTCTTC. It is translated as CASSYRLAGNNEQFF.

The chain uses TRBV10-3 and TRBJ2-1; TRBD1 aligns across 9 bases. CDR3 length equals 15 residues. With 6 bases clipped from V and 7 bases from J, the junction kept 10 bases outside the gene matches. Per germline, CDR1 ENHRY and CDR2 SYGVKD. CDR3 coding DNA: TGTGCCATCAGCTCGGGGACAGGGCTCATAAATGAGCAGTTCTTC. Its protein product is CAISSGTGLINEQFF.

As for this clone: One junction end disagrees with the germline gene, perhaps due to a read error. The chain recombines TRBV7-7 with TRBJ2-2; TRBD2 agrees at 15 bases. This CDR3 has 16 amino acids. Germline V gives CDR1 SSHAT, CDR2 FNYEAQ (reference sequence). The CDR3 spells CASSPGTSGGPGELFF. The CDR3 DNA sequence: TGTGCTAGCAGCCCAGGGACTAGCGGGGGGCCCGGGGAGCTGTTTTTT.

For this clone: The same CDR3 can be traced to other DNA sequences in this sample. The genes are TRBV9 and TRBJ1-6; tentatively, D is TRBD1 (5 bases). Germline CDR1 SGDLS, CDR2 YYNGEE. The CDR3 consists of 15 residues. V dropped 0 bases and J dropped 7 bases, with 11 bases sitting between them. CDR3 loop: CASSVGGGVNSPLHF. CDR3 in DNA: TGTGCCAGCAGCGTAGGTGGAGGGGTGAATTCACCCCTCCACTTT.

This chain joins TRBV30 and TRBJ1-5; tentative D call: TRBD1 (5 bases). This CDR3 is 13 amino acids long. Trimming shortened V by 1 base and J by 1 base, and 5 bases separated the two germline ends. Germline V CDR1 and CDR2: GTSNPN, SVGIG (reference sequence). CDR3: CAWSGTSNQPQHF. CDR3 nucleotides: TGTGCCTGGAGTGGGACAAGCAATCAGCCCCAGCATTTT.

The rearrangement links TRBV6-5 to TRBJ2-7, with TRBD1 matching over 10 bases. Germline V gene lookup returns CDR1 MNHEY and CDR2 SVGAGI. Trimming removed 0 bases from V and 0 bases from J; junction bases left unmatched: 2. The CDR3 has 16 amino acids. The CDR3 loop reads CASSYSTGGDSYEQYF. The DNA for the CDR3 is TGTGCCAGCAGTTACTCGACAGGGGGCGACTCCTACGAGCAGTACTTC.

The chain joins TRBV11-2 to TRBJ2-1; 7 bases are a match to TRBD2. Germline trimming cut 6 bases from V and 8 bases from J; bases unmatched to any gene: 10. This CDR3 spans 14 amino acids. Germline assignment: CDR1 SGHAT and CDR2 FQNNGV. In nucleotides, the CDR3 is TGTGCCAGCAGGATGGGGGGGAGGGGCGATGAGCAGTTCTTC. Amino acids: CASRMGGRGDEQFF.

Notes on this clone: The junction shows a germline mismatch at one end, possibly a read error. This CDR3 is also generated by other DNA sequences in the sample. J is TRBJ1-6 and V is TRBV9, with D perhaps TRBD1 (6 bases). Germline loops: CDR1 SGDLS, CDR2 YYNGEE. This CDR3 spans 15 amino acids. The CDR3 nucleotides read TGTGCCAGCAGCGTAGGGGGGGGCAATAATTCCCCCCTCCACTTT. Protein product: CASSVGGGNNSPLHF.

This chain joins TRBV7-8 and TRBJ2-5; D possibly corresponds to TRBD2 (5 bases). The germline CDR1 and CDR2 sequences are SGHVS and FQNEAQ. This CDR3 has 15 amino acids. Trimming removed 5 bases at V and 1 base at J, with 14 bases between. The CDR3, as DNA: TGTGCCAGCAGCCCTACGGGGAGCCCCCAAGAGACCCAGTACTTC. Translated, it gives CASSPTGSPQETQYF.

This chain's CDR3 is CASSVYKGGAGRNTEAFF. The DNA of the CDR3 is TGTGCCAGCAGCGTTTATAAGGGGGGGGCTGGTAGGAACACTGAAGCTTTCTTT. The chain has TRBV21-1 and TRBJ1-1. TRBV21-1 is a listed pseudogene. CDR3 length: 18 amino acids.

The chain has TRBV29-1 and TRBJ2-1, with TRBD1 as a possible D gene (5 bases). There are 12 residues in the CDR3. The V and J ends lost 4 bases and 6 bases respectively, with 10 bases between them. Germline V gives CDR1 SQVTM, CDR2 ANQGSEA. As DNA, the CDR3 is TGCAGCGTTGTGAAGGGGATCAATGAGCAGTTCTTC. Protein sequence: CSVVKGINEQFF.

By sample fraction, this clone is medium-sized (0.01 to 0.1%). This chain connects TRBV18 to TRBJ1-1; D gene ambiguous. In germline, CDR1 is KGHSH, CDR2 LQKENI. V lost 2 bases and J lost 0, with 10 bases in between. This CDR3 is 15 amino acids long. The CDR3 DNA reads as TGTGCCAGCTCACCATGGCAGGTCATGAACACTGAAGCTTTCTTT. As protein: CASSPWQVMNTEAFF.

J is TRBJ1-2 and V is TRBV7-8; no clear D. V lost 1 base, J lost 2 bases, and 11 bases lay in between. Germline assignment: CDR1 SGHVS and CDR2 FQNEAQ. The CDR3 extends over 15 amino acids. CDR3 sequence: CASSLGAHRNYGYTF. The CDR3 nucleotides read TGTGCCAGCAGCTTAGGGGCCCACAGAAACTATGGCTACACCTTC. The entire variable domain, with the rest obtained from reference TRBV7-8 and TRBJ1-2, is as follows: GAGVSQSPRYKVAKRGQDVALRCDPISGHVSLFWYQQALGQGPEFLTYFQNEAQLDKSGLPSDRFFAERPEGSVSTLKIQRTQQEDSAVYLCASSLGAHRNYGYTFGSGTRLTVV.

The rearrangement joins TRBV15 to TRBJ2-7; 9 bases fit TRBD1. CDR1 is LNHNV, CDR2 YYDKDF, per germline (reference sequence). The CDR3 is made up of 16 amino acids. V shed 5 bases, J shed 3 bases, and the junction held 11 bases outside the gene matches. In DNA, the CDR3 is TGTGCCACCAGCCCCACTCGGACAGGGGTGGGCTACGAGCAGTACTTC. Residues: CATSPTRTGVGYEQYF.

This chain joins TRBV9 and TRBJ1-3, with D perhaps TRBD1 (6 bases). The CDR3 sequence is 15 residues long. Trimming pared 2 bases from V and 7 bases from J, leaving 16 bases between. In germline, CDR1 is SGDLS, CDR2 YYNGEE. This chain's CDR3 is CASSVNDRTYNTIYF. The CDR3 nucleotides are TGTGCCAGCAGCGTCAATGACAGGACCTACAACACCATATATTTT.

The chain links TRBV5-1 to TRBJ1-3; D not resolved. The V and J ends lost 0 bases and 1 base respectively, with 8 bases between them. The CDR3 has 15 residues. Germline lookup yields CDR1 SGHRS and CDR2 YFSETQ. CDR3 residues: CASSLVGGSGNTIYF. CDR3 bases: TGCGCCAGCAGCTTGGTAGGAGGATCTGGAAACACCATATATTTT.